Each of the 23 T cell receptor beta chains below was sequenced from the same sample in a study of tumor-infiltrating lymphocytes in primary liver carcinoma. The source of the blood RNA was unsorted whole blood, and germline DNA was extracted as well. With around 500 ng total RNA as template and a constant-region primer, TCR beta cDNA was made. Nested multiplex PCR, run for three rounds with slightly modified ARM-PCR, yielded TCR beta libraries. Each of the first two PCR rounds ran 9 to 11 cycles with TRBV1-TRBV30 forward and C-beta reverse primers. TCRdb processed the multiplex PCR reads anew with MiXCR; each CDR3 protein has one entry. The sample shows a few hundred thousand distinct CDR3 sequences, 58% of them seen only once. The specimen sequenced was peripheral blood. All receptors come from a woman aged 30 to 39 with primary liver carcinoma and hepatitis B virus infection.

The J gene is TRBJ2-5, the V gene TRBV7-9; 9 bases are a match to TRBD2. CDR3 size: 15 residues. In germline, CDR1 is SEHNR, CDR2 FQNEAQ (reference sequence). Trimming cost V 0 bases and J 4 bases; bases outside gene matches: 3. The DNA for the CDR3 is TGTGCCAGCAGCTTAGCTAGCGGGAGTCGAGAGACCCAGTACTTC. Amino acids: CASSLASGSRETQYF.

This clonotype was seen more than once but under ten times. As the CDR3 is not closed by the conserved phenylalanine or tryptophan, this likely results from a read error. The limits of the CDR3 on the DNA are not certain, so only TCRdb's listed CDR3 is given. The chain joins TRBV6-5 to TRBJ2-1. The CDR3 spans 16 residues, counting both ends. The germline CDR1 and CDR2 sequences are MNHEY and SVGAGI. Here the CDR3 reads CASSYSLIPSVNEQFL.

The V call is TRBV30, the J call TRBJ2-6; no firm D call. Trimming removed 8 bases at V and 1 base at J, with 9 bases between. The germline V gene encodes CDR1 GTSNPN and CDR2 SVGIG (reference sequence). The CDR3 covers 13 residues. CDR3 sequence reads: CAGSQSGANVLTF. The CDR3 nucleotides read TGTGCCGGATCTCAATCTGGGGCCAACGTCCTGACTTTC.

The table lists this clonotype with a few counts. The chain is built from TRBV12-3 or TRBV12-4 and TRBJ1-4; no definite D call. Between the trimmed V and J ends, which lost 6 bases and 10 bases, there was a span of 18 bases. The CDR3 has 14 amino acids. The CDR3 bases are TGTGCCAGCAGCCCCGGACTCGCCGGTGGAAAACTGTTTTTT. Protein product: CASSPGLAGGKLFF.

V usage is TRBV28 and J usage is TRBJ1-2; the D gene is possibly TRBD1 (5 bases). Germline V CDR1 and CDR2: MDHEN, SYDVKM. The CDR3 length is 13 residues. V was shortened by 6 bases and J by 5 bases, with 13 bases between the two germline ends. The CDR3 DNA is TGTGCCAGCAGCCCGGGACGCCGTTATGGCTACACCTTC. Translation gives CASSPGRRYGYTF.

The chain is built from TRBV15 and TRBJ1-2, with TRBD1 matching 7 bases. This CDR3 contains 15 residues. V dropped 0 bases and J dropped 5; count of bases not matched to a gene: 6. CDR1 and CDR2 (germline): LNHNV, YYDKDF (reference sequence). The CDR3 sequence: CATSRDPQGTYGYTF. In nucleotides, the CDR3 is TGTGCCACCAGCAGAGATCCACAGGGGACTTATGGCTACACCTTC.

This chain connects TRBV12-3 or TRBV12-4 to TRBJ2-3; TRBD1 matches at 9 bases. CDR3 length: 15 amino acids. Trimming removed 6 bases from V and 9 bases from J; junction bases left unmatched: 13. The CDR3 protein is CASSTTGGRGETQYF. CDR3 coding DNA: TGTGCCAGCAGCACTACAGGGGGCAGGGGGGAAACGCAGTATTTT.

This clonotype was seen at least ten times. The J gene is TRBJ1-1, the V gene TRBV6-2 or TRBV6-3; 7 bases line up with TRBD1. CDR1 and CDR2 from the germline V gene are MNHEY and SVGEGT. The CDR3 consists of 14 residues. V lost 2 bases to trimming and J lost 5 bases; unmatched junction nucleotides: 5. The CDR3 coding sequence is TGTGCCAGCAGTTACACGAACAGGGGAACTGAAGCTTTCTTT. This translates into CASSYTNRGTEAFF.

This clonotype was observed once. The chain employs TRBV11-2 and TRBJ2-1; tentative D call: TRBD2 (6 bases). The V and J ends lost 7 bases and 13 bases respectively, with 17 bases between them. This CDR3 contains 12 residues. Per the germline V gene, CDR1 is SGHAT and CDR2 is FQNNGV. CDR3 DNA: TGTGCCAGCAACCTACTAGCAGGGAATCAGTTCTTC. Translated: CASNLLAGNQFF.

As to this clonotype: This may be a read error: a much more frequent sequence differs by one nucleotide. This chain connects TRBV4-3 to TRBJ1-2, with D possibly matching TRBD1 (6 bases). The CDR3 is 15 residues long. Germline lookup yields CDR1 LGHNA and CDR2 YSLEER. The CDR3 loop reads CTSSQEGRGIYGYTF. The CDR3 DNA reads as TGCACCAGCAGCCAAGAGGGCAGGGGAATCTATGGCTACACCTTC.

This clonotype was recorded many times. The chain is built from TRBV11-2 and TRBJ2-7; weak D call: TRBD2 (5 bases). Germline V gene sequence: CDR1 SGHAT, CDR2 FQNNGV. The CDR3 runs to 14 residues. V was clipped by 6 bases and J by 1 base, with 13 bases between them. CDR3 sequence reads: CASSRGSTSYEQYF. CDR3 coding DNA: TGTGCCAGCAGTCGAGGGTCTACGTCCTACGAGCAGTACTTC.

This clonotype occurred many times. CDR3 loop: CASGLVQQGAGEQFF. The CDR3 DNA follows: TGTGCTAGTGGTTTGGTACAACAGGGGGCAGGTGAGCAGTTCTTC. The chain has TRBV12-5 and TRBJ2-1; 9 nucleotides line up with TRBD1. The germline V gene has CDR1 LGHNT and CDR2 FRNRAP. The CDR3 consists of 15 residues. The junction had 6 bases not matched to a gene; V was cut back by 0 bases and J by 9 bases.

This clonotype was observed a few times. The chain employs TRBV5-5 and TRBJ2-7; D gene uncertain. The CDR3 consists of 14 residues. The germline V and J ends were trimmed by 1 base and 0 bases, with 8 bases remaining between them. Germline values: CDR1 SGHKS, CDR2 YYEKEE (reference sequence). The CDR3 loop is CASSLQQRSYEQYF. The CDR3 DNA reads TGTGCCAGCAGCTTGCAGCAGCGCTCCTACGAGCAGTACTTC.

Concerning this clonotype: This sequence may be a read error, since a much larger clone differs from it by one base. The CDR3 DNA follows: TGTGCCAGCAAACGGCGGGGCGACGAGCAGTACTTC. Encoded protein: CASKRRGDEQYF. The rearrangement joins TRBV6-1 to TRBJ2-7; a possible D gene is TRBD2 (6 bases). V was trimmed by 7 bases and J by 5 bases, leaving 12 bases between them. This CDR3 contains 12 residues. The V gene's germline CDR1 is MNHNS and CDR2 SASEGT.

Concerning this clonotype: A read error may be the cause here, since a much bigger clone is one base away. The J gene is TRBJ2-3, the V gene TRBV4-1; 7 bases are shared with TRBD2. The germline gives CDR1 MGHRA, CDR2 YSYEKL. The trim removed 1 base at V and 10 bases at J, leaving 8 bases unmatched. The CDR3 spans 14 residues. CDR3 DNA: TGCGCCAGCAGCCAAGTGAAGGGCGGGAGATCGCAGTATTTT. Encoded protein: CASSQVKGGRSQYF.

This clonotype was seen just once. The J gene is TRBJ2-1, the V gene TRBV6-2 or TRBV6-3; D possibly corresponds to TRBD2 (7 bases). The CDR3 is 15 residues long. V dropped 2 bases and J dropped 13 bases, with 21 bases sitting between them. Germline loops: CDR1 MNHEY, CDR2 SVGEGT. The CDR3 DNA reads TGTGCCAGCAGTTACGGTCCCTACAGGGAGGGCGAACAGTTCTTC. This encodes CASSYGPYREGEQFF.

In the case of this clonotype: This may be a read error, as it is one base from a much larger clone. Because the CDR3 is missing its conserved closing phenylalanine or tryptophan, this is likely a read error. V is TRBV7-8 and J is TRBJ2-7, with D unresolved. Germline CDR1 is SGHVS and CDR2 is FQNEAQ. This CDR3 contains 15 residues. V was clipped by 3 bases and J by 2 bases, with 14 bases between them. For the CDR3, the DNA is TGTGCCAGCAGCTTCGAAGGAGTGGGTCCCTACGAGCAGTACATC. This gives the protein CASSFEGVGPYEQYI.

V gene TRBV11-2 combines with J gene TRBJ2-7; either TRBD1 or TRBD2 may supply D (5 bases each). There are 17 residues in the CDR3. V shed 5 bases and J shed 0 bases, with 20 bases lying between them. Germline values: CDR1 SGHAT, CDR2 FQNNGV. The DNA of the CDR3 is TGTGCCAGCAGCCCCTACACCGGGACGGGGTCCTCCTACGAGCAGTACTTC. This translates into CASSPYTGTGSSYEQYF.

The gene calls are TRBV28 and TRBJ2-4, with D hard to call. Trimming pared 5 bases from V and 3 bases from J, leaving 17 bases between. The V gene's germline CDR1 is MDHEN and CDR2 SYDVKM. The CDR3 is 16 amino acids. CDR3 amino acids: CASSPRRPDVKNIQYF. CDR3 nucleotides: TGTGCCAGCAGTCCGCGTAGACCAGATGTCAAAAACATTCAGTACTTC.

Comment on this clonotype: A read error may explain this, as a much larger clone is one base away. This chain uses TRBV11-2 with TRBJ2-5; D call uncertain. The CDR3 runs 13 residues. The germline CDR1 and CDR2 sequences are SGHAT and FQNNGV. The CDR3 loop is CASGLWDQETQYF. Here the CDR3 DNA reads TGTGCCAGCGGCTTATGGGACCAAGAGACCCAGTACTTC.

CDR3 nucleotide sequence: TGTGCCAGCAGTTTTGCGGGGAAATACAATGAGCAGTTCTTC. This codes for CASSFAGKYNEQFF. The rearrangement links TRBV12-3 or TRBV12-4 to TRBJ2-1; weak D call: TRBD2 (6 bases). Trimming took 3 bases from V and 4 from J, leaving 10 bases between them. The CDR3 consists of 14 residues.

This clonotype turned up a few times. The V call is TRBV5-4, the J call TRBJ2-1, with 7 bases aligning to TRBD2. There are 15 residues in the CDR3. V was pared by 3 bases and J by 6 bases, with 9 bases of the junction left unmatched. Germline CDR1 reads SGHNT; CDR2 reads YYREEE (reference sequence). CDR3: CASSYDRTGGNEQFF. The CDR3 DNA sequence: TGTGCCAGCAGCTACGACCGAACGGGGGGCAATGAGCAGTTCTTC. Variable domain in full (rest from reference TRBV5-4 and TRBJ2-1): ETGVTQSPTHLIKTRGQQVTLRCSSQSGHNTVSWYQQALGQGPQFIFQYYREEENGRGNFPPRFSGLQFPNYSSELNVNALELDDSALYLCASSYDRTGGNEQFFGPGTRLTVL.

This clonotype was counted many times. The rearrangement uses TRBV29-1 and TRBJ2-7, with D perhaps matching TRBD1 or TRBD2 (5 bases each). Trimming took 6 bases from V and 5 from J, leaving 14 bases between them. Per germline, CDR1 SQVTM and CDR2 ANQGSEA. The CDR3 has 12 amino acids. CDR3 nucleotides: TGCAGCGTCCGGGGACCGTTCAACGAGCAGTACTTC. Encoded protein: CSVRGPFNEQYF.